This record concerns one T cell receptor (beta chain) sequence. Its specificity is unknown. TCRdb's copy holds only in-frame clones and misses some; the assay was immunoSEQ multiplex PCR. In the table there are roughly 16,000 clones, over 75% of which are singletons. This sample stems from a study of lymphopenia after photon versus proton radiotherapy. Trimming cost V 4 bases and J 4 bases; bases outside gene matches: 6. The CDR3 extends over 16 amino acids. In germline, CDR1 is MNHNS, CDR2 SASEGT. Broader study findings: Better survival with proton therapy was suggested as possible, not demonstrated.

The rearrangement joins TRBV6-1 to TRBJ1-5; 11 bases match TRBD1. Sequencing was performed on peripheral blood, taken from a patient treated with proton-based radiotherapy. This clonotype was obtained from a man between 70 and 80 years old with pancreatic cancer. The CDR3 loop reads CASSVPGTGGNQPQHF. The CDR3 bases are TGTGCCAGCAGTGTTCCCGGGACAGGGGGAAATCAGCCCCAGCATTTT.